The present entry profiles one TCR beta chain with its context. Its target antigen remains unknown. Base-call qualities are not available, and no considerably larger clone is one nucleotide away. The sample originates from a study of blood T cells in healthy people across ages (dated by TCRdb to between 2014 and 2017). At the level of the whole study: In model experiments, template switching captured roughly one uniquely barcoded TCR beta cDNA molecule for every two T cells. Donors were grouped into four age groups: young (average approximately 16 years), middle-aged (39), aged (around 66) and long-lived (over 80). Age-related changes in TCR beta repertoire diversity were measured in the study by deep sequencing normalized with unique cDNA molecular identifiers. To avoid experimental bias, donors of different ages were spread randomly across the sequencing lanes. Using the same blood draw, the study looked at two additional independent replicas of 1 million unique cDNA reads for two donors, one aged 18 to 29 and the other aged 80 or older.

The full study reports these points: Estimates of total diversity based on one million sequenced T cells were regarded as lower bounds and as underestimates. The CMV infection status of donors was not known, potentially confounding age-related changes in expanded clonotypes. Compared with the aged group, the long-lived group had more naive CD4+ T cells, fewer expanded clones and increased TCR diversity, suggesting age selection. Observed TCR beta diversity per million T cells fell roughly linearly with age, and a significant reduction was already apparent by age around 40. Conclusive comparison of naive and antigen-experienced compartments was prevented by the profiling of bulk unsorted PBMCs. Observed TCR beta diversity correlated strongly with the percentage of naive T cells measured by flow cytometry.

Systemically healthy Caucasian individuals from Russia, 39 in total and aged roughly 6 to 100 years, were included as donors. Each donor gave around 9.5 milliliters of peripheral blood, collected into EDTA-treated Vacutainer tubes. Ficoll-Paque density-gradient centrifugation was used to isolate PBMCs, with at least 6.5 million per sample. Trizol reagent was used to extract total RNA from the PBMCs, yielding at least 5.5 micrograms per sample. The percentages of naive CD45RAhigh/CD27high T cells were determined by flow cytometry on a PBMC aliquot from every donor. Trimming costs V 6 bases and J 3 bases, and their ends lie 17 bases apart. CDR1 and CDR2 (MNHNY, SVGAGI) derive from the germline V gene (reference sequence). CDR3 length: 16 amino acids, cysteine to phenylalanine. The entry retains the CDR3 DNA only, 48 bases that are in frame from base 1. The library was made by 5' RACE. The instrument was an Illumina HiSeq 2500. A second about 7 to 11 cycle PCR used a sample-barcoded 5' primer and a J-beta primer mix. A template-switch 5' adaptor carrying 12 random nucleotides introduced a unique molecular identifier onto each TCR beta cDNA molecule. Each sample yielded at least 2.5 million CDR3-containing paired-end reads. The Mint cDNA synthesis kit, primed by a TRBC-specific oligonucleotide, was used to synthesize first-strand cDNA from all RNA. Following uracil-DNA glycosylase treatment, a first 18-cycle PCR with universal primers M1SS and BC2_uni_R was performed on all cDNA. The study's processing was this. Normalization of each sample was performed by random selection of 1 million high-quality reads, each carrying a distinct molecular identifier. Instead of being binned into consensus sequences, reads that shared molecular identifiers were thrown out. CDR3 identification, clonotype clustering and error correction used MiTCR with a Q25 quality threshold and the strictest error-elimination algorithm. A nonparametric unseen species model with Euler transformation was used to estimate a lower bound on total TCR beta diversity. The public reads were reanalyzed by TCRdb: fastp trimming at Q25, MiXCR alignment, in-frame beta chains only. For every CDR3 protein sequence, its rows merge into one entry that carries the most common genes and DNA. TCRdb assigned the V and J calls; the authors' analysis was not used. This sample is represented by about 1,800,000 distinct CDR3 sequences; 28% of them were singletons. The ten most abundant clones make up 7.7% of the sample.

This receptor chain uses TRBV6-6 and TRBJ2-2, and the D gene may be TRBD2, 6 bases matching. The specimen sequenced was blood. The clonotype was recovered from a woman between 25 and 40 years old in good health. In nucleotide form, the sequence is TGTGCCAGCAGCCCTCGGGGGAGCGGAGACACCGGGGAGCTGTTTTTT. Its protein is CASSPRGSGDTGELFF.